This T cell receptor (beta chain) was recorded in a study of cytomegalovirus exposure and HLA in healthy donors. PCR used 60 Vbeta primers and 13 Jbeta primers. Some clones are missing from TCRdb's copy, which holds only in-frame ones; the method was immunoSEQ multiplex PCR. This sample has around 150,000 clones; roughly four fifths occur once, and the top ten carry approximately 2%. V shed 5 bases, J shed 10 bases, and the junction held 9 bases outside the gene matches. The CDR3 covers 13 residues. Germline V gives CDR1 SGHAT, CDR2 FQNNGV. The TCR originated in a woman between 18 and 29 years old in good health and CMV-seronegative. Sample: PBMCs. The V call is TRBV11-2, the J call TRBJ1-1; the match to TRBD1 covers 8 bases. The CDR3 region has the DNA TGTGCCAGCAGCCCTGACAGGGGTTTGGCAGCTTTCTTT. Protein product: CASSPDRGLAAFF.